Sequencing of this TCR beta chain was carried out in a study of T cell changes during pregnancy in multiple sclerosis. TCRdb's table, derived via immunoSEQ multiplex PCR, lists solely in-frame clones and lacks some. The sample gives roughly 100,000 clones, 92% of which show up once; roughly 1.5% is in the top ten. CDR1 and CDR2 (germline): MDHEN, SYDVKM. This CDR3 has 12 residues. The V segment lost 10 bases and the J segment 10 bases; nucleotides outside the gene matches: 8. V gene TRBV28 combines with J gene TRBJ1-4; 8 bases line up with TRBD1. The receptor was isolated from a female donor with multiple sclerosis, enrolled in a pregnancy study. The sample in question was peripheral blood, obtained after pregnancy. As DNA, the CDR3 is TGTGCCATTCAGGGGGCAGTGGGAAAACTGTTTTTT. Residues: CAIQGAVGKLFF.